The 5 T cell receptor beta chains presented below share a single source sample, sequenced in a study of cytomegalovirus exposure and HLA in healthy donors. Vbeta (60) and Jbeta (13) primers were used in the PCR. Profiling relied on immunoSEQ multiplex PCR, and the TCRdb table lists in-frame clones only, not all of them. This sample has around 170,000 clones, with approximately 84% found just once. Material: PBMCs. The receptors here all came from a woman in her 40s in good health and CMV-seropositive.

About this clone: Germline and junction disagree at one end, which may indicate a read error. The V and J genes are TRBV9 and TRBJ2-6; maybe TRBD1 (5 bases). The CDR3 extends over 18 amino acids. Germline assignment: CDR1 SGDLS and CDR2 YYNGEE. CDR3 sequence reads: CASSPRSGDSSGANGLTF. The CDR3 DNA reads as TGTGCCAGCAGCCCAAGGTCAGGCGATTCCTCTGGGGCCAACGGCCTGACTTTC.

The chain couples TRBV29-1 to TRBJ2-5; D is undetermined. Germline lookup yields CDR1 SQVTM and CDR2 ANQGSEA. This CDR3 region has 13 residues. Trimming removed 7 bases at V and 2 bases at J, with 14 bases between. DNA of the CDR3: TGCAGCGCTTTGGGTCCCGGGCAAGAGACCCAGTACTTC. It codes for CSALGPGQETQYF. The full variable domain, rest sourced from reference TRBV29-1 and TRBJ2-5, is SAVISQKPSRDICQRGTSLTIQCQVDSQVTMMFWYRQQPGQSLTLIATANQGSEATYESGFVIDKFPISRPNLTFSTLTVSNMSPEDSSIYLCSALGPGQETQYFGPGTRLLVL.

The chain couples TRBV18 to TRBJ1-1; unclear D gene. Per the germline V gene, CDR1 is KGHSH and CDR2 is LQKENI. CDR3 length: 12 amino acids. The V and J ends lost 4 bases and 5 bases respectively, with 8 bases between them. The CDR3 sequence: CASSLGLTEAFF. The CDR3 DNA reads as TGTGCCAGCTCACTCGGACTTACTGAAGCTTTCTTT.

CDR3 in DNA: TGTGCCAGCAGTGCAGGGTATAAGGGAGGAGCTTTCTTT. The encoded protein is CASSAGYKGGAFF. This chain links TRBV6-5 with TRBJ1-1, with a weak D call TRBD1 (5 bases). This CDR3 is built from 13 residues. Germline-derived CDR1 and CDR2 are MNHEY and SVGAGI. V was pared by 5 bases and J by 10 bases, with 17 bases between.

This rearrangement joins TRBV5-1 to TRBJ1-2; D is uncertain. V lost 0 bases, J lost 4 bases, and 13 bases lay in between. The CDR3 has 15 amino acids. Germline values: CDR1 SGHRS, CDR2 YFSETQ. For the CDR3, the DNA is TGCGCCAGCAGCTTGGCCCCCTGGGAGACCTATGGCTACACCTTC. Its translation is CASSLAPWETYGYTF.